What follows are 17 T cell receptor beta chains derived from one specimen sequenced in a study of breast tumors, draining lymph nodes, adjacent tissues. One entry per CDR3 protein, called by TCRdb with MiXCR from the multiplex PCR reads. The data contain under 250,000 distinct CDR3 sequences, 32% of them seen just once; the ten biggest clones take up approximately 1.4%. Breast cancer patients provided tissue from their axillary draining lymph nodes. Sequencing was done on a sample of axillary lymph node tissue. Source of these receptors: a female donor with breast cancer. Some clones in this sample may be carry-over from other donors' samples.

This clonotype was detected ten times or more. The rearrangement joins TRBV3-1 to TRBJ2-7; possible D gene TRBD2, 5 bases. The V gene's germline CDR1 is LGHDT and CDR2 YNNKEL (reference sequence). Trimming cost V 4 bases and J 6 bases, with 19 bases left between them. The CDR3 is made up of 15 amino acids. This chain's CDR3 is CASSLRRPPTLEQYF. DNA for the CDR3: TGTGCCAGCAGCCTACGGAGGCCTCCCACCCTCGAGCAGTACTTC.

This clonotype was observed at least ten times. The chain uses TRBV29-1 and TRBJ2-3, with D perhaps matching TRBD2 (7 bases). Germline lookup yields CDR1 SQVTM and CDR2 ANQGSEA. CDR3 length: 16 amino acids. The V and J ends lost 4 bases and 4 bases respectively, with 21 bases between them. The CDR3 coding sequence is TGCAGCGTTGGGGGAGGGGGGGGCTCAAGATCAGATACGCAGTATTTT. Translating it yields CSVGGGGGSRSDTQYF.

Many counts were recorded for this clonotype. This chain uses TRBV30 with TRBJ2-3, with 7 bases fitting TRBD2. There are 11 residues in the CDR3. The germline V gene has CDR1 GTSNPN and CDR2 SVGIG (reference sequence). Trimming at V came to 4 bases and at J to 6 bases, leaving 1 base not matched to a gene. The CDR3: CAWTLADTQYF. CDR3 sequence (DNA): TGTGCCTGGACACTAGCGGATACGCAGTATTTT.

The rearrangement links TRBV19 to TRBJ1-5; D unresolved. CDR3 length: 15 residues. Germline V lookup: CDR1 LNHDA, CDR2 SQIVND (reference sequence). The ends were cut back, 3 bases at V and 1 base at J, with 10 bases in the middle. As DNA, the CDR3 is TGTGCCAGTAGTATGGCTATAGGGAGCAATCAGCCCCAGCATTTT. Amino acid sequence: CASSMAIGSNQPQHF.

This clonotype was seen many times. V is TRBV12-3 or TRBV12-4 and J is TRBJ2-7, with 9 bases matching TRBD1. The CDR3 is 15 amino acids. The V gene end was trimmed by 5 bases and the J gene end by 1 base; junction bases not matched to a gene: 6. In nucleotides, the CDR3 is TGTGCCAGCAGTGTCACCGGGACAGGGTCCTACGAGCAGTACTTC. Translation gives CASSVTGTGSYEQYF.

This clonotype showed up many times. V gene TRBV20-1 combines with J gene TRBJ1-5; the D is unclear. Trimming left V 1 base short and J 0 bases short, with 10 bases between. The CDR3 runs 15 residues. Germline loops: CDR1 DFQATT, CDR2 SNEGSKA (reference sequence). CDR3 sequence reads: CSARVTDISNQPQHF. For the CDR3, the DNA is TGCAGTGCTAGAGTAACAGATATTAGCAATCAGCCCCAGCATTTT.

This clonotype was seen a few times. The genes are TRBV27 and TRBJ2-3; D is undetermined. V lost 5 bases and J 0 bases, leaving 9 bases between the germline ends. From germline, CDR1 is MNHEY and CDR2 SMNVEV (reference sequence). The CDR3 contains 14 residues. CDR3 DNA sequence: TGTGCCAGCAGTATCCAATTTAGCACAGATACGCAGTATTTT. It codes for CASSIQFSTDTQYF.

In this sample, this clonotype turned up once. The chain has TRBV9 and TRBJ2-3; 7 bases fit TRBD1. Trimming cost V 3 bases and J 11 bases; bases outside gene matches: 9. There are 13 residues in the CDR3. Germline V gene sequence: CDR1 SGDLS, CDR2 YYNGEE. The CDR3 loop reads CASSGQGQNEQYF. The CDR3 nucleotides read TGTGCCAGCAGCGGACAGGGTCAGAATGAGCAGTATTTT. The full variable domain, rest sourced from reference TRBV9 and TRBJ2-3, is DSGVTQTPKHLITATGQRVTLRCSPRSGDLSVYWYQQSLDQGLQFLIQYYNGEERAKGNILERFSAQQFPDLHSELNLSSLELGDSALYFCASSGQGQNEQYFGPGTRLTVL.

The rearrangement uses TRBV11-3 and TRBJ1-4; no firm D call. The length of the CDR3 is 14 residues. CDR1 and CDR2 from the germline V gene are SGHNT and YENEEA. Trimming left V 4 bases short and J 8 bases short, with 14 bases between. The CDR3 reads CASSYAAGGEKLFF. CDR3 coding DNA: TGTGCCAGCAGCTACGCAGCGGGAGGGGAAAAACTGTTTTTT.

This clonotype was counted at least ten times. The chain joins TRBV4-2 to TRBJ2-1; 7 nucleotides align to TRBD2. With V trimmed by 2 bases and J by 8 bases, 9 bases remained unmatched. The CDR3 is 15 amino acids. Germline values: CDR1 LGHNA, CDR2 YNFKEQ. CDR3 nucleotide sequence: TGTGCCAGCAGCCAACAATGGACTAGTGGGTATGAGCAGTTCTTC. Amino acids: CASSQQWTSGYEQFF.

The table lists this clonotype with many counts. V is TRBV4-1 and J is TRBJ1-4; TRBD1 might be the D (5 bases). The CDR3 totals 16 residues. Looked up from germline, CDR1 is MGHRA and CDR2 is YSYEKL. V was cut by 3 bases and J by 0 bases, with 11 bases left in between. CDR3 DNA: TGCGCCAGCAGCCAGGGGCGACGAGCAACTAATGAAAAACTGTTTTTT. As protein: CASSQGRRATNEKLFF.

Comment on this clonotype: One end of the junction varies from germline; a read error may be responsible. This chain links TRBV29-1 with TRBJ2-1, with D tentatively TRBD2 (5 bases). The CDR3 consists of 12 residues. From germline, CDR1 is SQVTM and CDR2 ANQGSEA. This chain's CDR3 is CSVKLVENGQFF. The CDR3 bases are TGCAGCGTTAAACTAGTAGAAAATGGGCAGTTCTTC.

This chain connects TRBV20-1 to TRBJ2-4, with 12 nucleotides matching TRBD2. CDR3 length equals 22 residues. Trimming cost V 0 bases and J 0 bases; bases outside gene matches: 18. Germline assignment: CDR1 DFQATT and CDR2 SNEGSKA (reference sequence). Here the CDR3 DNA reads TGCAGTGCTAGAGATCCCTCGTCGTCGGGGACTAGCGGGCCTCTAGCCAAAAACATTCAGTACTTC. Its protein is CSARDPSSSGTSGPLAKNIQYF.

This clonotype occurred a few times. A much larger clone is a single base away; this may be a read error. The rearrangement joins TRBV20-1 to TRBJ2-1; tentatively, D is TRBD1 or TRBD2 (5 bases each). Trimming shortened V by 1 base and J by 7 bases, and 11 bases separated the two germline ends. This CDR3 is built from 13 residues. Germline V gene lookup returns CDR1 DFQATT and CDR2 SNEGSKA (reference sequence). The CDR3 is CSARGGPLNEQFF. As DNA, the CDR3 is TGCAGTGCTAGAGGGGGACCCCTAAATGAGCAGTTCTTC.

J is TRBJ2-6 and V is TRBV7-9, with D possibly being TRBD1 or TRBD2 (6 bases each). This CDR3 has 12 residues. Germline V lookup: CDR1 SEHNR, CDR2 FQNEAQ (reference sequence). V gave up 5 bases and J gave up 10 bases, with 9 bases separating them. CDR3 in amino acids: CASSRGGNVLTF. As DNA, the CDR3 is TGTGCCAGCAGCCGAGGGGGGAACGTCCTGACTTTC.

Ten or more counts support this clonotype. The J gene is TRBJ2-1, the V gene TRBV2; D ambiguous. Germline CDR1 is SNHLY and CDR2 is FYNNEI. The CDR3 contains 13 residues. V lost 4 bases and J 4 bases, leaving 8 bases between the germline ends. The DNA of the CDR3 is TGTGCCAGCAGTGCCCTCTTTTACAATGAGCAGTTCTTC. It specifies CASSALFYNEQFF. The full variable domain, with the rest looked up from reference TRBV2 and TRBJ2-1, is EPEVTQTPSHQVTQMGQEVILRCVPISNHLYFYWYRQILGQKVEFLVSFYNNEISEKSEIFDDQFSVERPDGSNFTLKIRSTKLEDSAMYFCASSALFYNEQFFGPGTRLTVL.

This clonotype was counted at least ten times. V is TRBV12-3 or TRBV12-4 and J is TRBJ1-4, with TRBD1 as a possible D gene (5 bases). The V and J ends lost 5 bases and 6 bases respectively, with 19 bases between them. This CDR3 region has 16 residues. CDR3 region: CASSLLGTLGDEKLFF. The CDR3 bases are TGTGCCAGCAGTCTTTTAGGGACCTTGGGGGATGAAAAACTGTTTTTT.